This T cell receptor beta chain emerged from a study of blood T cell repertoires in COVID-19. Across the study: COVID-19 samples, acute and convalescent, were from the United States, Italy and Spain.

CDR3 size: 16 residues. V lost 0 bases to trimming and J lost 3 bases, with 14 bases between them. Germline CDR1 and CDR2: LNHDA and SQIVND (reference sequence). Authors' data handling: How many nucleated cells were present was estimated from reference gene primer amplification. Only in-frame clones appear in the TCRdb table, and some are missing; sequencing was by immunoSEQ multiplex PCR. That table supplies the V and J calls and clone size; D and trimming were determined from the DNA. This table holds 250,000 to 350,000 clones, around 87% found once. The receptor's source is a woman aged 50 to 65 with active or convalescent COVID-19. The genes are TRBV19 and TRBJ1-1; D not certain. Sequences were obtained from peripheral blood. The CDR3 sequence is CASSIDLRQDYTEAFF. The CDR3 coding sequence is TGTGCCAGTAGTATAGATCTCAGGCAGGACTACACTGAAGCTTTCTTT.